These 5 T cell receptor beta chains originate from one sample sequenced in a study of OX40 agonist ivuxolimab in advanced cancers. Repertoires were generated with immunoSEQ multiplex PCR, while TCRdb's copy carries only in-frame clones and drops some. The data hold some 35,000 clones, with about nine tenths observed a single time. The sample was CD4+ or CD8+ T cells sorted from blood, taken in a trial of the OX40 agonist ivuxolimab. Receptors were obtained from an adult with an advanced solid tumor such as melanoma, head and neck, liver or kidney cancer.

This sequence joins TRBV2 and TRBJ1-2; tentative D call: TRBD1 (5 bases). This CDR3 region has 13 residues. The V gene's germline CDR1 is SNHLY and CDR2 FYNNEI. V lost 6 bases and J 4 bases, leaving 12 bases between the germline ends. Here the CDR3 reads CASRMTAGYGYTF. The CDR3 coding sequence is TGTGCCAGCAGGATGACAGCCGGCTATGGCTACACCTTC. The full variable domain, in which reference TRBV2 and TRBJ1-2 provide the parts outside the CDR3, is EPEVTQTPSHQVTQMGQEVILRCVPISNHLYFYWYRQILGQKVEFLVSFYNNEISEKSEIFDDQFSVERPDGSNFTLKIRSTKLEDSAMYFCASRMTAGYGYTFGSGTRLTVV.

In regard to this clone: Sequence at one end of the junction differs from germline and may be a read error. The chain links TRBV6-1 to TRBJ1-1, with a possible D match to TRBD1 (6 bases). This CDR3 comprises 13 residues. In germline, CDR1 is MNHNS, CDR2 SASEGT. CDR3 sequence reads: CASSEDRDNWESF. CDR3 nucleotides: TGTGCCAGCAGTGAAGACAGGGATAACTGGGAGAGCTTT.

The chain is built from TRBV7-3 and TRBJ2-6, with D possibly being TRBD2 (6 bases). Germline-derived CDR1 and CDR2 are SGHTA and FQGTGA. V shed 3 bases and J shed 1 base, with 16 bases lying between them. CDR3 length: 18 amino acids. The CDR3 sequence is CASSFASSGSSGANVLTF. The CDR3 nucleotides read TGTGCCAGCAGCTTCGCGTCCAGCGGGTCTTCTGGGGCCAACGTCCTGACTTTC.

The CDR3: CASSQDLYWSQPQHF. The CDR3 DNA sequence: TGCGCCAGCAGCCAAGATCTCTACTGGAGTCAGCCCCAGCATTTT. This chain connects TRBV4-1 to TRBJ1-5, with no clear D. This CDR3 has 15 amino acids. With 0 bases removed from V and 6 bases from J, the gap between germline ends came to 12 bases. Germline V CDR1 and CDR2: MGHRA, YSYEKL.

The chain combines TRBV5-1 with TRBJ2-6, with no clear D. The CDR3 extends over 16 amino acids. V dropped 0 bases and J dropped 0 bases, with 7 bases sitting between them. Germline V gives CDR1 SGHRS, CDR2 YFSETQ. CDR3 nucleotides: TGCGCCAGCAGCTTGGAACAGACCTCTGGGGCCAACGTCCTGACTTTC. Translated, it gives CASSLEQTSGANVLTF.